The subject of this entry is one T cell receptor (beta chain). Its target is not known. The data stem from a study of cytomegalovirus exposure and HLA in healthy donors. The trim removed 4 bases at V and 7 bases at J, leaving 4 bases unmatched. The CDR3 has 14 amino acids. CDR1 and CDR2 (germline): SGHRS, YFSETQ. Primers included in the PCR were 60 Vbeta and 13 Jbeta primers. Some clones are missing from TCRdb's copy, which holds only in-frame ones; the method was immunoSEQ multiplex PCR. The sample has 170,000 or so clones, roughly three quarters seen once. Study results and caveats: Near-uniform donor sequencing depth was presumed by presence/absence analyses. HLA restriction was apparent for most CMV-associated TCR beta chains in a later analysis. Through in vitro validation, a few CMV-associated chains were shown to be specific for CMV antigens.

The chain joins TRBV5-1 to TRBJ1-6, with TRBD1 matching over 8 bases. The source material was PBMCs. The TCR comes from a male donor in good health and CMV-seronegative. Written as DNA, the CDR3 is TGCGCCAGCAGCGAACAGGGGGAGAATTCACCCCTCCACTTT. It specifies CASSEQGENSPLHF.